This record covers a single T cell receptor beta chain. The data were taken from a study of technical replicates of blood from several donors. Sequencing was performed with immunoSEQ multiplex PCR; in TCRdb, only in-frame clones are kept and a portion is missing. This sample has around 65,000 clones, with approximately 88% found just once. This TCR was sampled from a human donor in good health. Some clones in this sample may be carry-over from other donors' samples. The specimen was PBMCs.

Written as DNA, the CDR3 is TGTGCCAGCAGTGGACGACTAGCGGGAACCTACAATGAGCAGTTCTTC. Protein: CASSGRLAGTYNEQFF. V and J are TRBV6-1 and TRBJ2-1, with TRBD2 matching 11 bases. Trimming cost V 4 bases and J 2 bases; bases outside gene matches: 4. This CDR3 spans 16 amino acids. In germline, CDR1 is MNHNS, CDR2 SASEGT.